Shown below are 10 T cell receptor beta chains from a single sample sequenced in a study of neoadjuvant nivolumab and ipilimumab in lung cancer. Profiled with immunoSEQ multiplex PCR; TCRdb holds only in-frame clones, not every one. The sample includes some 13,000 clones, around 65% seen only once; the top ten take approximately 25%. The source was peripheral blood, collected after neoadjuvant nivolumab, alone or with ipilimumab, at or shortly before surgery. The origin of the receptors is an adult with non-small cell lung cancer.

V is TRBV6-5 and J is TRBJ1-3, with D unclear. Trimming stripped 0 bases from V and 2 bases from J, with 8 bases between. The CDR3 runs to 15 residues. Germline V gene lookup returns CDR1 MNHEY and CDR2 SVGAGI. The CDR3, as DNA: TGTGCCAGCAGTTACTCGGGCATAACTGGAAACACCATATATTTT. Protein: CASSYSGITGNTIYF.

This chain connects TRBV9 to TRBJ1-1; 9 bases align to TRBD1. J lost 5 bases, V lost 0 bases, and 5 bases had no gene match. The CDR3 sequence is 15 residues long. Germline V gene data show CDR1 as SGDLS and CDR2 as YYNGEE. In nucleotides, the CDR3 is TGTGCCAGCAGCGTAGAAGGGACAGGGAGGACTGAAGCTTTCTTT. Residues: CASSVEGTGRTEAFF.

CDR3 sequence: CASSFPPAGDTNEQFF. CDR3 nucleotides: TGTGCCAGCAGCTTCCCTCCAGCGGGAGACACAAATGAGCAGTTCTTC. The chain joins TRBV5-5 to TRBJ2-1, with TRBD2 identical over 8 bases. Unmatched junction bases numbered 11, after V lost 2 bases and J lost 7 bases. Germline V gene sequence: CDR1 SGHKS, CDR2 YYEKEE (reference sequence). The CDR3 sequence is 16 residues long.

CDR3 protein: CAWRRGRAEQYF. The CDR3 nucleotides are TGTGCCTGGAGGCGGGGACGTGCCGAGCAGTACTTC. The chain uses TRBV30 and TRBJ2-7; a weak D match, TRBD2 (6 bases). This CDR3 region has 12 residues. CDR1 and CDR2 from the germline V gene are GTSNPN and SVGIG (reference sequence). Trimming took off 3 bases at V and 6 bases at J, with 12 bases between the two ends.

This sequence joins TRBV5-1 and TRBJ2-3; 14 nucleotides match TRBD2. Germline-derived CDR1 and CDR2 are SGHRS and YFSETQ. The V and J ends lost 4 bases and 5 bases, in that order; junction bases with no gene match: 9. The CDR3 length is 17 residues. CDR3 residues: CASSPGLAGGSGDTQYF. Here the CDR3 DNA reads TGCGCCAGCAGCCCTGGACTAGCGGGAGGATCTGGAGATACGCAGTATTTT.

This chain connects TRBV11-2 to TRBJ1-2; D is unresolved. The germline V gene encodes CDR1 SGHAT and CDR2 FQNNGV. This CDR3 contains 14 residues. V lost 5 bases to trimming and J lost 3 bases, with 13 bases between them. The CDR3 DNA is TGTGCCAGCAGCCCGAGCGTATTTCACTATGGCTACACCTTC. The encoded protein is CASSPSVFHYGYTF.

This clone was detected a few times. The chain combines TRBV18 with TRBJ2-6; D not resolved. The CDR3 sequence is 13 residues long. Germline assignment: CDR1 KGHSH and CDR2 LQKENI. Trimming took 3 bases from V and 5 from J, leaving 5 bases between them. CDR3 in amino acids: CASSPDWANVLTF. For the CDR3, the DNA is TGTGCCAGCTCACCCGACTGGGCCAACGTCCTGACTTTC.

The chain links TRBV6-1 to TRBJ2-1, with D tentatively TRBD1 (6 bases). Germline V gene lookup returns CDR1 MNHNS and CDR2 SASEGT. This CDR3 contains 15 residues. Trimming pared 0 bases from V and 0 bases from J, leaving 6 bases between. The CDR3 region has the DNA TGTGCCAGCAGTGAAGCAGGGGGCTCCTACAATGAGCAGTTCTTC. Its protein product is CASSEAGGSYNEQFF.

This clone has only one observation. The chain joins TRBV7-9 to TRBJ2-7; tentative D call: TRBD2 (5 bases). Trimming took 5 bases from V and 0 from J, leaving 11 bases between them. Germline lookup yields CDR1 SEHNR and CDR2 FQNEAQ (reference sequence). The CDR3 totals 14 residues. CDR3: CASSPTSGSYEQYF. CDR3 bases: TGTGCCAGCAGCCCGACCAGCGGCTCCTACGAGCAGTACTTC.

The V gene is TRBV5-6, the J gene TRBJ1-1; D gene ambiguous. This CDR3 has 16 residues. Trimming stripped 0 bases from V and 2 bases from J, with 14 bases between. Germline loops: CDR1 SGHDT, CDR2 YYEEEE. CDR3 in amino acids: CASSLARRLGNTEAFF. CDR3 bases: TGTGCCAGCAGCTTGGCCCGTCGACTGGGAAACACTGAAGCTTTCTTT.